Below are 31 T cell receptor beta chains sequenced from a single sample in a study of cytomegalovirus exposure and HLA in healthy donors. Measured with immunoSEQ multiplex PCR; TCRdb has only the in-frame clones, and not every one. The data contain under 200,000 clones, about 96% of them singletons. The specimen was PBMCs. Receptors originate from a young woman in good health and CMV-seronegative.

The chain has TRBV6-6 and TRBJ2-7, with D tentatively TRBD1 (5 bases). The V end was cut by 2 bases, the J end by 4 bases, with 9 bases between. CDR3 length: 13 residues. The germline gives CDR1 MNHNY, CDR2 SVGAGI (reference sequence). In DNA, the CDR3 is TGTGCCAGCAGTTACCCCGGACAATACGAGCAGTACTTC. Translation gives CASSYPGQYEQYF.

The gene calls are TRBV11-2 and TRBJ2-3, with a possible D match to TRBD1 (6 bases). The V end lost 5 bases, the J end lost 5 bases, and 11 bases lay between the germline ends. CDR3 size: 13 residues. Germline CDR1 is SGHAT and CDR2 is FQNNGV. CDR3 DNA: TGTGCCAGCAGCGGAACAGGGATAGATACGCAGTATTTT. The encoded protein is CASSGTGIDTQYF.

This clone was detected only once. J is TRBJ1-1 and V is TRBV10-1; D might be TRBD1 (5 bases). The germline V gene encodes CDR1 WNHNN and CDR2 SYGVQD (reference sequence). V lost 0 bases and J 1 base, leaving 18 bases between the germline ends. The CDR3 loop spans 18 amino acids. CDR3 loop: CASSESRGGINWNTEAFF. The CDR3 coding sequence is TGCGCCAGCAGTGAGTCAAGGGGAGGAATCAACTGGAACACTGAAGCTTTCTTT.

This clone showed up just once. This chain's CDR3 is CASSLPGGAKNIQYF. CDR3 DNA: TGCGCCAGCAGCCTCCCGGGGGGGGCCAAAAACATTCAGTACTTC. The chain uses TRBV4-1 and TRBJ2-4; 8 bases fit TRBD2. The CDR3 is made up of 15 amino acids. J gave up 1 base and V 4 bases, and 3 bases lay outside the gene matches. Germline V gene data show CDR1 as MGHRA and CDR2 as YSYEKL.

This clone was seen a few times. The rearrangement joins TRBV30 to TRBJ1-1, with D hard to call. The CDR3 contains 15 residues. V lost 4 bases to trimming and J lost 0 bases, with 15 bases between them. CDR1 is GTSNPN and CDR2 is SVGIG in the germline V gene (reference sequence). CDR3 bases: TGTGCCTGGATACGCTGCGGTTCCCTGAACACTGAAGCTTTCTTT. Its protein is CAWIRCGSLNTEAFF.

V is TRBV6-1 and J is TRBJ2-2, with 10 bases that match TRBD1. Germline-derived CDR1 and CDR2 are MNHNS and SASEGT. The CDR3 spans 18 residues. The ends lost 3 bases at V and 0 bases at J; junction bases unmatched: 7. The CDR3 DNA sequence: TGTGCCAGCAGTGATTGGGACAGGGGACACCCGAACACCGGGGAGCTGTTTTTT. Translating it yields CASSDWDRGHPNTGELFF.

The rearrangement links TRBV19 to TRBJ1-6, with D perhaps TRBD1 (5 bases). V lost 5 bases and J 10 bases, leaving 18 bases between the germline ends. Germline V CDR1 and CDR2: LNHDA, SQIVND (reference sequence). The CDR3 has 15 residues. The CDR3 DNA reads TGTGCCAGTAGTGGTGCACAGGTGTCGGGCTCACCCCTCCACTTT. Translation gives CASSGAQVSGSPLHF.

The V gene is TRBV19, the J gene TRBJ2-7; maybe TRBD1 (6 bases). CDR1 and CDR2 (germline): LNHDA, SQIVND (reference sequence). Trimming took 2 bases from V and 1 from J, leaving 12 bases between them. The CDR3 loop spans 15 amino acids. This CDR3 is CASSIQGSKSYEQYF. The CDR3 coding sequence is TGTGCCAGTAGTATACAGGGGAGTAAGTCCTACGAGCAGTACTTC.

The J gene is TRBJ1-2, the V gene TRBV20-1; D not resolved. CDR3 length: 11 amino acids. V was clipped by 0 bases and J by 8 bases, with 7 bases between them. Germline CDR1 reads DFQATT; CDR2 reads SNEGSKA (reference sequence). The CDR3 loop reads CSARDAGGYTF. CDR3 sequence (DNA): TGCAGTGCTAGAGATGCGGGGGGCTACACCTTC.

This chain links TRBV6-5 with TRBJ2-2, with a tentative D call TRBD2 (6 bases). Germline CDR1 and CDR2: MNHEY and SVGAGI. The length of the CDR3 is 14 residues. Trimming left V 7 bases short and J 0 bases short, with 9 bases between. The CDR3 sequence: CASTIAANTGELFF. The CDR3 region has the DNA TGTGCCAGCACGATAGCGGCGAACACCGGGGAGCTGTTTTTT.

This clone was counted a single time. The chain carries TRBV5-6 and TRBJ2-7, with 10 bases identical to TRBD2. The CDR3 extends over 15 amino acids. Trimming cost V 2 bases and J 0 bases; bases outside gene matches: 2. The germline V gene has CDR1 SGHDT and CDR2 YYEEEE. The CDR3 protein is CASSFPSGGSYEQYF. In DNA form, the CDR3 reads TGTGCCAGCAGCTTTCCTAGCGGGGGCTCCTACGAGCAGTACTTC.

The chain links TRBV19 to TRBJ1-6; TRBD1 aligns across 11 bases. From germline, CDR1 is LNHDA and CDR2 SQIVND (reference sequence). The CDR3 totals 16 residues. The J segment lost 5 bases and the V segment lost 6 bases, leaving 6 bases of the junction unmatched. DNA for the CDR3: TGTGCCAGTAGAGAGGACAGGGGGCCAAATAATTCACCCCTCCACTTT. This codes for CASREDRGPNNSPLHF.

This chain uses TRBV18 with TRBJ2-2; 7 bases map to TRBD2. The CDR3 has 16 residues. V lost 0 bases and J lost 2; bases outside the gene matches: 3. Per germline, CDR1 KGHSH and CDR2 LQKENI. Here the CDR3 reads CASSPPGTTNTGELFF. CDR3 nucleotide sequence: TGTGCCAGCTCACCACCCGGGACTACCAACACCGGGGAGCTGTTTTTT. Drawing the rest from reference TRBV18 and TRBJ2-2, the complete variable domain is NAGVMQNPRHLVRRRGQEARLRCSPMKGHSHVYWYRQLPEEGLKFMVYLQKENIIDESGMPKERFSAEFPKEGPSILRIQQVVRGDSAAYFCASSPPGTTNTGELFFGEGSRLTVL.

The chain joins TRBV6-5 to TRBJ1-1, with TRBD1 identical over 10 bases. The V segment lost 6 bases and the J segment 2 bases; nucleotides outside the gene matches: 6. Germline loops: CDR1 MNHEY, CDR2 SVGAGI. The CDR3 length is 15 residues. The CDR3 bases are TGTGCCAGCAGAGCCGACAGGGGGCTCAACACTGAAGCTTTCTTT. Protein product: CASRADRGLNTEAFF.

The chain employs TRBV6-5 and TRBJ1-2, with 9 bases aligning to TRBD1. This CDR3 region has 13 residues. The J segment lost 2 bases and the V segment lost 7 bases, leaving 2 bases of the junction unmatched. Germline assignment: CDR1 MNHEY and CDR2 SVGAGI. The CDR3 DNA reads as TGTGCCAGCACGGGACAGGGAAACTATGGCTACACCTTC. Residues: CASTGQGNYGYTF.

The V call is TRBV4-1, the J call TRBJ1-6; the match to TRBD1 covers 10 bases. With V trimmed by 1 base and J by 7 bases, 10 bases remained unmatched. The V gene's germline CDR1 is MGHRA and CDR2 YSYEKL. The length of the CDR3 is 18 residues. The CDR3 DNA reads TGCGCCAGCAGCCAAGGGGAGGGACAGGGGCTGGGAAATTCACCCCTCCACTTT. As protein: CASSQGEGQGLGNSPLHF.

This rearrangement joins TRBV4-1 to TRBJ1-2; 8 bases match TRBD1. The CDR3 length is 15 residues. Losses at the gene ends were 4 bases for V and 7 bases for J; bases not matched to a gene: 11. Germline V CDR1 and CDR2: MGHRA, YSYEKL. The CDR3, as DNA: TGCGCCAGCAGCCGAATACAGGGGGAAGGCCGTGGCTACACCTTC. This codes for CASSRIQGEGRGYTF.

This sequence joins TRBV13 and TRBJ1-4; 7 bases agree with TRBD1. Germline trimming cut 4 bases from V and 15 bases from J; bases unmatched to any gene: 8. CDR1 is PRHDT, CDR2 FYEKMQ, per germline (reference sequence). CDR3 size: 12 residues. CDR3 loop: CASSSATGSLFF. CDR3 bases: TGTGCCAGCAGCTCCGCGACAGGGTCGTTGTTTTTT.

This chain links TRBV6-5 with TRBJ2-7; the D gene is possibly TRBD1 (5 bases). V was pared by 4 bases and J by 4 bases, with 11 bases between. Germline V lookup: CDR1 MNHEY, CDR2 SVGAGI. This CDR3 region has 13 residues. The chain's CDR3 is CASSSPGLYEQYF. The CDR3, as DNA: TGTGCCAGCAGTTCCCCAGGGCTATACGAGCAGTACTTC.

The chain employs TRBV4-3 and TRBJ1-6; D is undetermined. V lost 1 base and J 12 bases, leaving 19 bases between the germline ends. The CDR3 runs 16 residues. Germline V CDR1 and CDR2: LGHNA, YSLEER. The CDR3 protein is CASSQGQTLETGPLHF. For the CDR3, the DNA is TGCGCCAGCAGCCAAGGCCAGACCTTGGAGACTGGACCCCTCCACTTT.

The J gene is TRBJ2-1, the V gene TRBV5-1, with TRBD1 identical over 9 bases. Germline assignment: CDR1 SGHRS and CDR2 YFSETQ. J gave up 2 bases and V 3 bases, and 3 bases lay outside the gene matches. The CDR3 runs to 15 residues. The CDR3 region is CASSSQGATYNEQFF. The CDR3 coding sequence is TGCGCCAGCAGCTCACAGGGGGCTACCTACAATGAGCAGTTCTTC. Full variable domain (missing parts from reference TRBV5-1 and TRBJ2-1): KAGVTQTPRYLIKTRGQQVTLSCSPISGHRSVSWYQQTPGQGLQFLFEYFSETQRNKGNFPGRFSGRQFSNSRSEMNVSTLELGDSALYLCASSSQGATYNEQFFGPGTRLTVL.

The V call is TRBV4-1, the J call TRBJ2-7; D perhaps matches TRBD2 (6 bases). In germline, CDR1 is MGHRA, CDR2 YSYEKL. Deletions cut 1 base from V and 4 bases from J, with 17 bases between. The CDR3 spans 16 residues. Here the CDR3 DNA reads TGCGCCAGCAGCCAAGGGGGCGGGGATGGGTATTACGAGCAGTACTTC. Amino acids: CASSQGGGDGYYEQYF.

The J gene is TRBJ1-1, the V gene TRBV10-3; the D is unclear. The CDR3 is made up of 13 amino acids. Germline loops: CDR1 ENHRY, CDR2 SYGVKD. Trimming pared 5 bases from V and 2 bases from J, leaving 9 bases between. The CDR3 coding sequence is TGTGCCATCAGTAAGGAGGGAAACACTGAAGCTTTCTTT. Residues: CAISKEGNTEAFF.

This clone is a singleton in its sample. The V call is TRBV19, the J call TRBJ2-1; the D gene is possibly TRBD1 (6 bases). Germline V CDR1 and CDR2: LNHDA, SQIVND (reference sequence). Trimming took 6 bases from V and 0 from J, leaving 18 bases between them. CDR3 length equals 17 residues. The CDR3 DNA sequence: TGTGCCAGTAGAGATGGGGCAGGGGATTACTCCTACAATGAGCAGTTCTTC. Protein sequence: CASRDGAGDYSYNEQFF.

In its sample, this clone was seen once. This chain joins TRBV6-6 and TRBJ2-7, with 9 bases aligning to TRBD2. Germline CDR1 and CDR2: MNHNY and SVGAGI (reference sequence). After removal of 7 bases from V and 4 bases from J, the junction contained 8 bases not matched to a gene. The CDR3 is 14 amino acids. CDR3 in DNA: TGTGCCAGCACCATCGCGGGGGGGGCGTACGAGCAGTACTTC. Its translation: CASTIAGGAYEQYF.

The chain couples TRBV2 to TRBJ2-3, with 7 bases that match TRBD1. Trimming cost V 2 bases and J 3 bases; bases outside gene matches: 2. Germline lookup yields CDR1 SNHLY and CDR2 FYNNEI. CDR3 length equals 14 residues. DNA of the CDR3: TGTGCCAGCAGTGAATACAGGGGTACAGATACGCAGTATTTT. This encodes CASSEYRGTDTQYF.

The V gene is TRBV2, the J gene TRBJ1-6; 9 bases fit TRBD1. The V segment lost 4 bases and the J segment 7 bases; nucleotides outside the gene matches: 8. This CDR3 spans 16 amino acids. Germline V gene data show CDR1 as SNHLY and CDR2 as FYNNEI. The chain's CDR3 is CASSATPTGGNSPLHF. CDR3 nucleotide sequence: TGTGCCAGCAGTGCCACACCGACAGGGGGGAATTCACCCCTCCACTTT.

The chain combines TRBV6-4 with TRBJ2-2, with D possibly being TRBD2 (5 bases). Germline values: CDR1 MRHNA, CDR2 SNTAGT. This CDR3 is 14 amino acids long. Deletions cut 8 bases from V and 5 bases from J, with 15 bases between. The CDR3 loop reads CASRGSAHTGELFF. The CDR3 DNA reads TGTGCCAGCCGCGGGTCTGCTCATACCGGGGAGCTGTTTTTT.

This chain connects TRBV6-1 to TRBJ1-6; 7 bases fit TRBD1. Germline V CDR1 and CDR2: MNHNS, SASEGT. The CDR3 extends over 15 amino acids. The trim removed 7 bases at V and 2 bases at J, leaving 5 bases unmatched. The chain's CDR3 is CASTWDSPYNSPLHF. The DNA for the CDR3 is TGTGCCAGCACCTGGGACAGTCCCTATAATTCACCCCTCCACTTT.

The chain has TRBV6-6 and TRBJ2-3, with 7 bases fitting TRBD2. The J segment lost 3 bases and the V segment lost 3 bases, leaving 6 bases of the junction unmatched. This CDR3 is 15 amino acids long. The germline V gene has CDR1 MNHNY and CDR2 SVGAGI (reference sequence). CDR3 amino acids: CASSYEAGRTDTQYF. In nucleotides, the CDR3 is TGTGCCAGCAGTTATGAAGCGGGGAGAACAGATACGCAGTATTTT.

The V and J genes are TRBV6-6 and TRBJ2-7; D is perhaps TRBD2 (5 bases). This CDR3 is built from 13 residues. Germline CDR1 MNHNY, CDR2 SVGAGI (reference sequence). Trimming shortened V by 5 bases and J by 4 bases, and 12 bases separated the two germline ends. Here the CDR3 reads CASSPRADYEQYF. CDR3 bases: TGTGCCAGCAGTCCGCGGGCGGATTACGAGCAGTACTTC.